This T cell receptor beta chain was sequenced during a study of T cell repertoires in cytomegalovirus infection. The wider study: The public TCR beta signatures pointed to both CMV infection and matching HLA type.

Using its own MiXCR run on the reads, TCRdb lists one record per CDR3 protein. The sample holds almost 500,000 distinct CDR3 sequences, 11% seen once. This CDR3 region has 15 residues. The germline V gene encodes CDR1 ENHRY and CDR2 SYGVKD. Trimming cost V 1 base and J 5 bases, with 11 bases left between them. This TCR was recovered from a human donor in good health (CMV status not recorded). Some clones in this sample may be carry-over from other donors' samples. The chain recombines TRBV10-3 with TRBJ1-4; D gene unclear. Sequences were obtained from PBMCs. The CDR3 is CAISEWVGPNEKLFF. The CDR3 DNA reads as TGTGCCATCAGTGAGTGGGTCGGACCAAATGAAAAACTGTTTTTT.